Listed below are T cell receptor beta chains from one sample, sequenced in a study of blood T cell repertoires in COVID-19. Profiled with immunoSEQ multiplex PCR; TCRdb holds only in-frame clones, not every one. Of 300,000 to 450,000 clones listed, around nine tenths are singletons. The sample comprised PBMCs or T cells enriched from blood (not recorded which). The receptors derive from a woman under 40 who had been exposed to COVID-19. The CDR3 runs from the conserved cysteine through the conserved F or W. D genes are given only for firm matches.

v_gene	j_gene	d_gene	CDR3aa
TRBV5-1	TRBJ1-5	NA	CASSGEGQGIEGLMGQPQHF
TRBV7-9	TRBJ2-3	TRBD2	CASSRASGATDTQYF
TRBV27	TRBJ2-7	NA	CASSLSPSAYEQYF
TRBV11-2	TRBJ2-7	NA	CASSLAPDSETYEQYF
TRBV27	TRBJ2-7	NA	CASSWGVPAYEQYF
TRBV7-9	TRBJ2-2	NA	CASSRETGELFF
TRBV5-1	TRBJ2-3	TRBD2	CASSLAGLADTDTQYF
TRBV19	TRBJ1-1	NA	CASSIVGENTEAFF
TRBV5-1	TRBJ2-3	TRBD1	CASSLTGAWSDTQYF
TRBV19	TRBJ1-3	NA	CASSQDNRSGNTIYF
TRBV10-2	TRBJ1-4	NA	CASRPQGGDNEKLFF
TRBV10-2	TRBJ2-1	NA	CASSELGRGEQFF
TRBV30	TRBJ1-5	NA	CAWREDANQPQHF
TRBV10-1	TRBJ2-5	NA	CASSDRVGETQYF